One sample yielded the 32 T cell receptor beta chains listed below, sequenced in a study of cytomegalovirus exposure and HLA in healthy donors. Assay: immunoSEQ multiplex PCR; the TCRdb copy retains only in-frame clones and omits some. The sample includes about 83,000 clones, approximately 96% seen only once; the top ten take about 1.3%. Sequenced: PBMCs. The receptors stem from a woman between 18 and 29 years old in good health and CMV-seronegative.

The rearrangement links TRBV4-1 to TRBJ2-7, with 9 bases aligning to TRBD1. The CDR3 is 16 residues long. Germline lookup yields CDR1 MGHRA and CDR2 YSYEKL. The V segment lost 3 bases and the J segment 2 bases; nucleotides outside the gene matches: 8. The CDR3 here is CASSHTGTGSAYEQYF. In DNA, the CDR3 is TGCGCCAGCAGCCACACGGGGACAGGGAGCGCCTACGAGCAGTACTTC.

This sequence joins TRBV5-6 and TRBJ2-7; 10 nucleotides match TRBD2. V was pared by 4 bases and J by 3 bases, with 7 bases of the junction left unmatched. CDR1 and CDR2 (germline): SGHDT, YYEEEE. CDR3 size: 15 residues. The DNA of the CDR3 is TGTGCCAGCAGCAGGGCCGGGACTAGCGTCTACGAGCAGTACTTC. This codes for CASSRAGTSVYEQYF.

The rearrangement joins TRBV5-1 to TRBJ1-5; TRBD1 matches at 8 bases. This CDR3 comprises 13 residues. Looked up from germline, CDR1 is SGHRS and CDR2 is YFSETQ. V shed 8 bases, J shed 4 bases, and the junction held 5 bases outside the gene matches. The CDR3 DNA sequence: TGCGCCAGTAGACAGGGGATGAATCAGCCCCAGCATTTT. It encodes CASRQGMNQPQHF.

This chain links TRBV27 with TRBJ2-1; 8 nucleotides match TRBD2. Germline-derived CDR1 and CDR2 are MNHEY and SMNVEV (reference sequence). The ends lost 8 bases at V and 1 base at J; junction bases unmatched: 7. This CDR3 has 15 amino acids. Here the CDR3 DNA reads TGTGCCAGCGGAGCGGGAGACTGGTCCTACAATGAGCAGTTCTTC. Protein: CASGAGDWSYNEQFF.

This chain links TRBV11-3 with TRBJ2-7; D uncertain. Trimming shortened V by 6 bases and J by 5 bases, and 14 bases separated the two germline ends. The CDR3 is 13 residues long. Germline CDR1 is SGHNT and CDR2 is YENEEA. This CDR3 reads CASSSARVHEQYF. DNA of the CDR3: TGTGCCAGCAGTTCCGCCCGAGTCCACGAGCAGTACTTC.

The chain employs TRBV27 and TRBJ2-7, with D possibly matching TRBD1 (6 bases). Trimming shortened V by 11 bases and J by 6 bases, and 20 bases separated the two germline ends. Looked up from germline, CDR1 is MNHEY and CDR2 is SMNVEV (reference sequence). This CDR3 has 13 residues. CDR3 amino acids: CAAGQLMGREQYF. DNA of the CDR3: TGTGCCGCAGGACAGTTGATGGGTCGCGAGCAGTACTTC.

The chain uses TRBV7-2 and TRBJ2-7, with 11 nucleotides matching TRBD1. The V gene's germline CDR1 is SGHTA and CDR2 FQGNSA. V was pared by 5 bases and J by 3 bases, with 9 bases of the junction left unmatched. CDR3 length equals 16 residues. CDR3 amino acids: CASSPGQGVGRYEQYF. The CDR3 nucleotides are TGTGCCAGCAGCCCGGGACAGGGGGTCGGGCGCTACGAGCAGTACTTC.

V usage is TRBV18 and J usage is TRBJ2-5; TRBD1 might be the D (6 bases). Trimming removed 3 bases from V and 0 bases from J, with 11 bases in between. Germline lookup yields CDR1 KGHSH and CDR2 LQKENI. The CDR3 is made up of 15 amino acids. Here the CDR3 reads CASSPPRDNQETQYF. The CDR3 coding sequence is TGTGCCAGCTCACCTCCCCGGGACAACCAAGAGACCCAGTACTTC.

The chain links TRBV7-9 to TRBJ2-5; 9 positions agree with TRBD2. V gave up 1 base and J gave up 0 bases; unmatched junction bases: 6. This CDR3 comprises 17 residues. Germline values: CDR1 SEHNR, CDR2 FQNEAQ (reference sequence). The CDR3 DNA is TGTGCCAGCAGCTTAGGTAGCGGGAGTGGTTACCAAGAGACCCAGTACTTC. This codes for CASSLGSGSGYQETQYF.

This clone was counted a single time. The gene calls are TRBV5-4 and TRBJ1-2; TRBD1 matches 9 bases. The CDR3 loop spans 11 amino acids. The V gene's germline CDR1 is SGHNT and CDR2 YYREEE (reference sequence). CDR3 nucleotide sequence: TGTGTCCTACAGGGGGCGGGGGGCTACACCTTC. It is translated as CVLQGAGGYTF.

The chain recombines TRBV27 with TRBJ2-2; D gene unclear. The CDR3 extends over 13 amino acids. Looked up from germline, CDR1 is MNHEY and CDR2 is SMNVEV (reference sequence). Trimming stripped 4 bases from V and 4 bases from J, with 7 bases between. The DNA of the CDR3 is TGTGCCAGCAGTTATCCGGGCACCGGGGAGCTGTTTTTT. It yields the protein CASSYPGTGELFF.

The chain has TRBV27 and TRBJ2-7, with 11 positions matching TRBD1. J gave up 0 bases and V 5 bases, and 6 bases lay outside the gene matches. CDR1 and CDR2 from the germline V gene are MNHEY and SMNVEV (reference sequence). This CDR3 comprises 16 residues. The CDR3 is CASSLTGTGGSYEQYF. CDR3 sequence (DNA): TGTGCCAGCAGTCTTACCGGGACAGGGGGCTCCTACGAGCAGTACTTC.

The chain couples TRBV4-1 to TRBJ2-1, with D possibly TRBD1 on 5 matching bases. With 1 base removed from V and 8 bases from J, the gap between germline ends came to 15 bases. Germline CDR1 MGHRA, CDR2 YSYEKL. The CDR3 totals 15 residues. The CDR3 DNA follows: TGCGCCAGCAGCCAAGGGGCAGGGCGGAGTGATGAGCAGTTCTTC. Translating gives CASSQGAGRSDEQFF.

This sequence joins TRBV7-2 and TRBJ2-2; 13 bases map to TRBD2. Germline-derived CDR1 and CDR2 are SGHTA and FQGNSA. Trimming took 5 bases from V and 7 from J; bases not matched to a gene: 16. This CDR3 comprises 19 residues. This chain's CDR3 is CASSPLVPGLAGVDGELFF. CDR3 DNA: TGTGCCAGCAGCCCGCTTGTACCCGGACTAGCGGGAGTCGACGGGGAGCTGTTTTTT.

This CDR3 is CATSPLAGSSYEQYF. The DNA of the CDR3 is TGTGCCACCAGCCCCCTAGCGGGATCTTCCTACGAGCAGTACTTC. The chain employs TRBV15 and TRBJ2-7; 9 bases are shared with TRBD2. The germline gives CDR1 LNHNV, CDR2 YYDKDF (reference sequence). Germline trimming cut 5 bases from V and 1 base from J; bases unmatched to any gene: 6. This CDR3 region has 15 residues. The full variable domain, rest sourced from reference TRBV15 and TRBJ2-7, is DAMVIQNPRYQVTQFGKPVTLSCSQTLNHNVMYWYQQKSSQAPKLLFHYYDKDFNNEADTPDNFQSRRPNTSFCFLDIRSPGLGDTAMYLCATSPLAGSSYEQYFGPGTRLTVT.

This clone has only one observation. The chain couples TRBV11-1 to TRBJ1-5, with 8 positions matching TRBD1. The CDR3 length is 18 residues. The germline V gene encodes CDR1 SGHAT and CDR2 FQDESV (reference sequence). The V segment lost 10 bases and the J segment 0 bases; nucleotides outside the gene matches: 17. CDR3 DNA sequence: TGTGCCACCGGGGAAGGGACAGGCAGTAACTATAGCAATCAGCCCCAGCATTTT. Protein sequence: CATGEGTGSNYSNQPQHF.

The chain has TRBV19 and TRBJ1-2; D perhaps matches TRBD1 (5 bases). In germline, CDR1 is LNHDA, CDR2 SQIVND (reference sequence). CDR3 length: 13 residues. The V end was cut by 3 bases, the J end by 8 bases, with 13 bases between. In DNA, the CDR3 is TGTGCCAGTAGTATCGGACATGCACTCGGCTACACCTTC. This sequence encodes CASSIGHALGYTF.

The rearrangement links TRBV14 to TRBJ2-7; TRBD1 matches 9 bases. CDR1 SGHDN and CDR2 FVKESK come from the germline V gene. V shed 4 bases, J shed 3 bases, and the junction held 25 bases outside the gene matches. This CDR3 contains 21 residues. CDR3 sequence (DNA): TGTGCCAGCAGCCCCAGGGTAAAACCGGGACAGGGTAAGGTCCCACTCTACGAGCAGTACTTC. Protein: CASSPRVKPGQGKVPLYEQYF.

This clone came up once. The chain is built from TRBV5-1 and TRBJ1-4; D possibly corresponds to TRBD1 (5 bases). The ends were cut back, 4 bases at V and 7 bases at J, with 17 bases in the middle. Germline V gives CDR1 SGHRS, CDR2 YFSETQ. This CDR3 contains 15 residues. The CDR3 here is CASSTSGAVSEKLFF. The CDR3 DNA follows: TGCGCCAGCAGCACGAGCGGGGCTGTGAGTGAAAAACTGTTTTTT.

The chain links TRBV6-6 to TRBJ2-6; maybe TRBD2 (6 bases). Per the germline V gene, CDR1 is MNHNY and CDR2 is SVGAGI (reference sequence). The CDR3 is made up of 15 amino acids. V was trimmed by 4 bases and J by 0 bases, leaving 7 bases between them. CDR3 loop: CASSSEGSGANVLTF. For the CDR3, the DNA is TGTGCCAGCAGTTCGGAGGGCTCTGGGGCCAACGTCCTGACTTTC.

The CDR3 DNA reads as TGTGCCAGCAGTGAAACCGGGACAGGGTACAATGAGCAGTTCTTC. It translates to CASSETGTGYNEQFF. The chain has TRBV6-4 and TRBJ2-1; 9 bases line up with TRBD1. The CDR3 consists of 15 residues. The germline gives CDR1 MRHNA, CDR2 SNTAGT. V lost 3 bases, J lost 4 bases, and 4 bases stayed unmatched.

The V call is TRBV21-1, the J call TRBJ1-2; TRBD1, as called in the table, went unchecked against the DNA. TRBV21-1 is a listed pseudogene. The CDR3 length is 17 residues. CDR3 sequence (DNA): TGTGCCAGCAGCTTAAGGTTCCGGGACAGGGGGCGTCGGGGCTACACCTTC. Translating it yields CASSLRFRDRGRRGYTF.

The V gene is TRBV5-1, the J gene TRBJ1-2; D may be TRBD1 (6 bases). The germline V gene has CDR1 SGHRS and CDR2 YFSETQ. This CDR3 region has 11 residues. The V end was cut by 7 bases, the J end by 6 bases, with 10 bases between. In nucleotides, the CDR3 is TGCGCCAGCCACACAGGGAATGGCTACACCTTC. This sequence encodes CASHTGNGYTF.

The chain couples TRBV18 to TRBJ1-2; TRBD1 matches at 7 bases. With 2 bases clipped from V and 3 bases from J, the junction kept 6 bases outside the gene matches. The CDR3 contains 15 residues. Germline V gives CDR1 KGHSH, CDR2 LQKENI. CDR3 nucleotides: TGTGCCAGCTCACCATTTACAGGGGAGGACTATGGCTACACCTTC. It is translated as CASSPFTGEDYGYTF. Complete variable domain (other parts from reference TRBV18 and TRBJ1-2): NAGVMQNPRHLVRRRGQEARLRCSPMKGHSHVYWYRQLPEEGLKFMVYLQKENIIDESGMPKERFSAEFPKEGPSILRIQQVVRGDSAAYFCASSPFTGEDYGYTFGSGTRLTVV.

The CDR3: CASYYGGSGGNEQFF. In DNA form, the CDR3 reads TGTGCCAGCTACTACGGCGGGAGTGGGGGGAATGAGCAGTTCTTC. The J gene is TRBJ2-1, the V gene TRBV6-1, with TRBD2 matching 7 bases. There are 15 residues in the CDR3. The V gene's germline CDR1 is MNHNS and CDR2 SASEGT. V shed 8 bases, J shed 7 bases, and the junction held 14 bases outside the gene matches.

The V and J genes are TRBV27 and TRBJ2-7; 9 bases map to TRBD2. The CDR3 length is 14 residues. The V segment lost 6 bases and the J segment 3 bases; nucleotides outside the gene matches: 6. CDR1 is MNHEY and CDR2 is SMNVEV in the germline V gene (reference sequence). The chain's CDR3 is CASSSSGKDYEQYF. CDR3 DNA sequence: TGTGCCAGCAGCTCTAGCGGGAAAGACTACGAGCAGTACTTC.

This clone was recorded a few times. The CDR3 loop is CASGSGDSPLHF. CDR3 coding DNA: TGTGCCAGCGGTTCGGGGGATTCACCCCTCCACTTT. V and J are TRBV7-6 and TRBJ1-6; perhaps TRBD1 as D (5 bases). With 8 bases removed from V and 8 bases from J, the gap between germline ends came to 10 bases. Looked up from germline, CDR1 is SGHVS and CDR2 is FNYEAQ. This CDR3 has 12 residues.

The rearrangement uses TRBV4-1 and TRBJ2-7; a weak D match, TRBD2 (6 bases). Germline V CDR1 and CDR2: MGHRA, YSYEKL. The V end was cut by 0 bases, the J end by 0 bases, with 12 bases between. The CDR3 sequence is 16 residues long. The CDR3 DNA reads TGCGCCAGCAGCCAAGATCGGGGGTTCAGCTCCTACGAGCAGTACTTC. This gives the protein CASSQDRGFSSYEQYF.

The J gene is TRBJ1-4, the V gene TRBV4-1; the D gene is possibly TRBD1 (6 bases). CDR3 length equals 13 residues. The germline V gene has CDR1 MGHRA and CDR2 YSYEKL. Trimming shortened V by 6 bases and J by 5 bases, and 10 bases separated the two germline ends. The CDR3 DNA reads as TGCGCCAGCAGTCTTACAGGGAATGAAAAACTGTTTTTT. Encoded protein: CASSLTGNEKLFF.

This chain connects TRBV15 to TRBJ1-1; D perhaps matches TRBD1 (6 bases). With 4 bases removed from V and 0 bases from J, the gap between germline ends came to 12 bases. The CDR3 contains 15 residues. CDR1 and CDR2 (germline): LNHNV, YYDKDF (reference sequence). The CDR3 nucleotides read TGTGCCACCAGCAAACAGGGAACTTTGAACACTGAAGCTTTCTTT. It is translated as CATSKQGTLNTEAFF.

The chain joins TRBV18 to TRBJ2-2, with 8 bases matching TRBD2. This CDR3 has 16 amino acids. Trimming took 8 bases from V and 8 from J; bases not matched to a gene: 16. Germline CDR1 and CDR2: KGHSH and LQKENI. The CDR3 coding sequence is TGTGCCAGCATCACCGGACGGGAGGGCCGAGGAGGGGAGCTGTTTTTT. Its protein product is CASITGREGRGGELFF.

The rearrangement uses TRBV5-1 and TRBJ1-2, with D possibly matching TRBD1 (6 bases). The germline V gene encodes CDR1 SGHRS and CDR2 YFSETQ. Trimming left V 2 bases short and J 8 bases short, with 13 bases between. The CDR3 totals 13 residues. The CDR3 loop is CASSFRGAWGYTF. DNA of the CDR3: TGCGCCAGCAGCTTCCGGGGGGCCTGGGGCTACACCTTC.